A selection of T cell receptor beta chains follows, all from one sample in a study of cytomegalovirus exposure and HLA in healthy donors. Only in-frame clones appear in the TCRdb table, and some are missing; sequencing was by immunoSEQ multiplex PCR. The profile shows 250,000 to 350,000 clones, 80% to 90% of them singletons. The sample comprised PBMCs. The receptors derive from a man in his forties in good health and CMV-seropositive. CDR3s include the opening cysteine and the closing phenylalanine or tryptophan. A D gene is named only where the DNA matches it firmly. Size tells how often a clone was seen (once, few, many) or the class of an expanded clone, and some rows leave it out.

abundance: -; j_gene: TRBJ2-7; d_gene: TRBD2; v_gene: TRBV7-3; CDR3aa: CASSLTFQREGAYEQYF; CDR3nt: TGTGCCAGCAGCTTAACGTTCCAGCGGGAAGGGGCCTACGAGCAGTACTTC
abundance: -; j_gene: TRBJ2-7; d_gene: -; v_gene: TRBV7-2; CDR3aa: CASSLDTSSYEQYF; CDR3nt: TGTGCCAGCAGCTTAGATACTAGCAGCTACGAGCAGTACTTC
abundance: -; j_gene: TRBJ2-1; d_gene: -; v_gene: TRBV10-3; CDR3aa: CAISELINEQFF; CDR3nt: TGTGCCATCAGTGAGTTAATTAATGAGCAGTTCTTC
abundance: -; j_gene: TRBJ2-7; d_gene: TRBD1; v_gene: TRBV28; CDR3aa: CASSSTGAGSYEQYF; CDR3nt: TGTGCCAGCAGTTCCACAGGGGCGGGCTCCTACGAGCAGTACTTC
abundance: -; j_gene: TRBJ2-7; d_gene: -; v_gene: TRBV14; CDR3aa: CASSLGRDLYFYEQYF; CDR3nt: TGTGCCAGCAGCCTTGGTCGGGACTTGTATTTCTACGAGCAGTACTTC
abundance: -; j_gene: TRBJ2-7; d_gene: TRBD1; v_gene: TRBV15; CDR3aa: CATSRDLRGNYEQYF; CDR3nt: TGTGCCACCAGCAGAGATCTCAGGGGGAACTACGAGCAGTACTTC
abundance: -; j_gene: TRBJ1-5; d_gene: -; v_gene: TRBV2; CDR3aa: CASSRGSNQPQHF; CDR3nt: TGTGCCAGCAGCAGGGGAAGCAATCAGCCCCAGCATTTT
abundance: -; j_gene: TRBJ1-5; d_gene: -; v_gene: TRBV6-5; CDR3aa: CASGGRHSNQPQHF; CDR3nt: TGTGCCAGCGGCGGGCGACATAGCAATCAGCCCCAGCATTTT
abundance: -; j_gene: TRBJ2-2; d_gene: TRBD2; v_gene: TRBV29-1; CDR3aa: CSVGTSGSFGELFF; CDR3nt: TGCAGCGTCGGGACTAGCGGGAGTTTTGGGGAGCTGTTTTTT
abundance: once; j_gene: TRBJ2-1; d_gene: TRBD1; v_gene: TRBV19; CDR3aa: CASSNGQGRGNEQFF; CDR3nt: TGTGCCAGTAGTAACGGACAGGGCCGGGGGAATGAGCAGTTCTTC
abundance: -; j_gene: TRBJ2-3; d_gene: -; v_gene: TRBV7-3; CDR3aa: CASSGGAGPSRYTQYF; CDR3nt: TGTGCCAGCAGCGGGGGGGCAGGCCCCAGCCGGTATACGCAGTATTTT
abundance: -; j_gene: TRBJ2-5; d_gene: -; v_gene: TRBV6-4; CDR3aa: CASSADLAETQYF; CDR3nt: TGTGCCAGCAGTGCGGACTTAGCGGAGACCCAGTACTTC
abundance: few; j_gene: TRBJ1-5; d_gene: TRBD1; v_gene: TRBV19; CDR3aa: CASRGQGGTAPQHF; CDR3nt: TGTGCCAGTAGGGGACAGGGGGGGACAGCGCCCCAGCATTTT
abundance: many; j_gene: TRBJ1-2; d_gene: -; v_gene: TRBV6-6; CDR3aa: CASRVQGTNYGYTF; CDR3nt: TGTGCCAGCAGGGTACAGGGAACTAACTATGGCTACACCTTC
abundance: -; j_gene: TRBJ2-2; d_gene: TRBD1; v_gene: TRBV5-1; CDR3aa: CASRTGQGAPGELFF; CDR3nt: TGCGCCAGCAGAACGGGACAGGGGGCCCCCGGGGAGCTGTTTTTT
abundance: -; j_gene: TRBJ2-5; d_gene: -; v_gene: TRBV28; CDR3aa: CASSLRGGQETQYF; CDR3nt: TGTGCCAGCAGTTTAAGGGGCGGCCAAGAGACCCAGTACTTC
abundance: -; j_gene: TRBJ2-2; d_gene: TRBD2; v_gene: TRBV4-1; CDR3aa: CASSQWGGTGELFF; CDR3nt: TGCGCCAGCAGCCAGTGGGGGGGTACCGGGGAGCTGTTTTTT
abundance: -; j_gene: TRBJ2-1; d_gene: -; v_gene: TRBV11-2; CDR3aa: CASSLGRDLSYNEQFF; CDR3nt: TGTGCCAGCAGCTTAGGGCGGGACCTCTCCTACAATGAGCAGTTCTTC
abundance: -; j_gene: TRBJ2-1; d_gene: TRBD2; v_gene: TRBV28; CDR3aa: CASTQGLANNEQFF; CDR3nt: TGTGCCAGCACCCAGGGACTAGCGAACAATGAGCAGTTCTTC
abundance: once; j_gene: TRBJ2-3; d_gene: -; v_gene: TRBV5-1; CDR3aa: CASSLAGGEDTQYF; CDR3nt: TGCGCCAGCAGCTTGGCGGGGGGCGAAGATACGCAGTATTTT
abundance: -; j_gene: TRBJ2-7; d_gene: -; v_gene: TRBV2; CDR3aa: CASKDGLASYEQYF; CDR3nt: TGTGCCAGCAAGGACGGGCTAGCATCCTACGAGCAGTACTTC
abundance: once; j_gene: TRBJ2-1; d_gene: TRBD2; v_gene: TRBV5-1; CDR3aa: CASSLASGKVEQFF; CDR3nt: TGCGCCAGCAGTTTGGCTAGCGGGAAGGTTGAGCAGTTCTTC
abundance: -; j_gene: TRBJ2-3; d_gene: -; v_gene: TRBV13; CDR3aa: CASSHRRRDGTDTQYF; CDR3nt: TGTGCCAGCAGCCACAGACGGCGGGATGGCACAGATACGCAGTATTTT
abundance: -; j_gene: TRBJ1-4; d_gene: -; v_gene: TRBV7-2; CDR3aa: CASSLTGLNEKLFF; CDR3nt: TGTGCCAGCAGCTTAACGGGGTTAAATGAAAAACTGTTTTTT
abundance: -; j_gene: TRBJ2-7; d_gene: -; v_gene: TRBV7-9; CDR3aa: CSSSLGGYEQYF; CDR3nt: TGTTCCAGCAGCCTCGGGGGATACGAGCAGTACTTC
abundance: once; j_gene: TRBJ2-7; d_gene: -; v_gene: TRBV7-9; CDR3aa: CSSSFDSGVFYEQYF; CDR3nt: TGTTCCAGCAGCTTTGACTCGGGGGTATTCTACGAGCAGTACTTC
abundance: -; j_gene: TRBJ1-1; d_gene: -; v_gene: TRBV7-9; CDR3aa: CASSLGVTEAFF; CDR3nt: TGTGCCAGCAGCTTAGGCGTGACTGAAGCTTTCTTT
abundance: once; j_gene: TRBJ2-7; d_gene: TRBD1; v_gene: TRBV27; CDR3aa: CASRSPYDRVHEQYF; CDR3nt: TGTGCCAGCAGGTCCCCATACGACAGGGTTCACGAGCAGTACTTC
abundance: -; j_gene: TRBJ2-1; d_gene: TRBD2; v_gene: TRBV19; CDR3aa: CASSMGLAGDPYNEQFF; CDR3nt: TGTGCCAGTAGTATGGGACTAGCGGGAGACCCCTACAATGAGCAGTTCTTC
abundance: -; j_gene: TRBJ2-7; d_gene: -; v_gene: TRBV6-1; CDR3aa: CASSEATSYEQYF; CDR3nt: TGTGCCAGCAGTGAAGCGACTAGCTACGAGCAGTACTTC
abundance: -; j_gene: TRBJ2-7; d_gene: TRBD2; v_gene: TRBV11-2; CDR3aa: CASSPLTSDEQYF; CDR3nt: TGTGCCAGCAGCCCACTGACTAGCGACGAGCAGTACTTC
abundance: -; j_gene: TRBJ2-7; d_gene: -; v_gene: TRBV28; CDR3aa: CASSPRGPPYEQYF; CDR3nt: TGTGCCAGCAGTCCAAGAGGTCCCCCCTACGAGCAGTACTTC
abundance: once; j_gene: TRBJ2-7; d_gene: TRBD1; v_gene: TRBV2; CDR3aa: CASGRDRTYEQYF; CDR3nt: TGTGCCAGCGGCCGGGACAGGACCTACGAGCAGTACTTC
abundance: -; j_gene: TRBJ2-2; d_gene: -; v_gene: TRBV5-1; CDR3aa: CASSQRVNTGELFF; CDR3nt: TGCGCCAGCAGCCAACGGGTGAACACCGGGGAGCTGTTTTTT
abundance: -; j_gene: TRBJ1-5; d_gene: TRBD1; v_gene: TRBV15; CDR3aa: CATSRGRQGAWQPQHF; CDR3nt: TGTGCCACCAGCAGAGGTCGACAGGGGGCATGGCAGCCCCAGCATTTT
abundance: -; j_gene: TRBJ2-7; d_gene: TRBD2; v_gene: TRBV19; CDR3aa: CASMSWTGGHEQYF; CDR3nt: TGTGCCAGTATGAGTTGGACGGGAGGCCACGAGCAGTACTTC
abundance: once; j_gene: TRBJ2-1; d_gene: TRBD2; v_gene: TRBV5-1; CDR3aa: CASSQGTAGQAFF; CDR3nt: TGCGCCAGCAGCCAGGGCACAGCGGGGCAAGCGTTCTTC
abundance: -; j_gene: TRBJ2-3; d_gene: -; v_gene: TRBV7-9; CDR3aa: CSSSDGEDTQYF; CDR3nt: TGTTCCAGCAGCGACGGGGAGGATACGCAGTATTTT
abundance: -; j_gene: TRBJ2-7; d_gene: -; v_gene: TRBV10-3; CDR3aa: CAINSRDTSFYEQYF; CDR3nt: TGTGCCATCAACTCACGGGACACCTCGTTCTACGAGCAGTACTTC
abundance: -; j_gene: TRBJ1-2; d_gene: TRBD1; v_gene: TRBV19; CDR3aa: CASSIGQGSYGYTF; CDR3nt: TGTGCCAGTAGTATTGGACAGGGATCTTATGGCTACACCTTC
abundance: -; j_gene: TRBJ1-3; d_gene: -; v_gene: TRBV4-1; CDR3aa: CASSQPRDSGNTIYF; CDR3nt: TGCGCCAGCAGCCAACCTAGAGACTCTGGAAACACCATATATTTT
abundance: -; j_gene: TRBJ1-2; d_gene: -; v_gene: TRBV15; CDR3aa: CATSREGAVGYTF; CDR3nt: TGTGCCACCAGCAGAGAAGGAGCAGTTGGCTACACCTTC
abundance: -; j_gene: TRBJ2-3; d_gene: -; v_gene: TRBV9; CDR3aa: CASSVVTSDTQYF; CDR3nt: TGTGCCAGCAGCGTAGTGACTTCCGATACGCAGTATTTT